The text below deals with one T cell receptor (beta chain). Its antigen is currently unknown. This entry belongs to a study of cytomegalovirus exposure and HLA in healthy donors. Findings of the study overall: Accurate predictions that matched the HLA-A and HLA-B alleles of most subjects were reportedly made from TCR beta sequences. An Asian-associated ancestry cluster reportedly showed fewer N-insertions than the roughly 670-donor mean in a later analysis. Previously analyzed data showed that most TCR beta V segments were productive at a frequency of about 87% or about 30%.

Both 60 Vbeta primers and 13 Jbeta primers went into the PCR. Some clones are missing from TCRdb's copy, which holds only in-frame ones; the method was immunoSEQ multiplex PCR. Of roughly 50,000 clones in the sample, just under 75% are singletons; the top ten hold roughly 7%. Germline loops: CDR1 LGHNA, CDR2 YNFKEQ. There are 18 residues in the CDR3. V dropped 0 bases and J dropped 5 bases, with 22 bases sitting between them. This sequence originates from a young man in good health and CMV-seropositive. Sequences were obtained from PBMCs. V is TRBV4-2 and J is TRBJ1-1, with D possibly being TRBD1 (6 bases). CDR3 sequence: CASSQDPANRVPPTEAFF. CDR3 coding DNA: TGTGCCAGCAGCCAAGACCCAGCAAACAGGGTACCTCCGACTGAAGCTTTCTTT.